The TCR beta chain under discussion was sequenced for a study of T cell clonotyping in hematopoietic cell transplantation. Only in-frame clones appear in the TCRdb table, and some are missing; sequencing was by immunoSEQ multiplex PCR. The table has approximately 12,000 clones, roughly nine tenths seen once; the top ten hold 15% to 20%. For this clone: Antigen unknown. Within the sample, other DNA sequences also encode this same CDR3.

This CDR3 comprises 16 residues. Trimming took off 0 bases at V and 0 bases at J, with 9 bases between the two ends. Germline loops: CDR1 LGHNA, CDR2 YSLEER. Whole-study findings and limits: Pathologically expanded recipient clonotypes increased progressively from day 30 to day 180 as diversity fell. At the given depth, recipient repertoires were over 95% de novo clonotypes.

The V and J genes are TRBV4-3 and TRBJ1-3, with D uncertain. The sample here was PBMCs, taken 100 days after allogeneic stem cell transplant. The TCR sequence derives from a female patient between 60 and 69 years old who had an allogeneic stem cell transplant from an unrelated donor, so the T cells may come from the graft donor. Some clones in this sample may be carry-over from other donors' samples. The CDR3 reads CASSQEVVNSGNTIYF. In DNA, the CDR3 is TGCGCCAGCAGCCAAGAGGTGGTGAACTCTGGAAACACCATATATTTT.